At least ten counts were recorded for the clone carrying this T cell receptor (beta chain). Its antigen is as yet unknown. These data belong to a study of regulatory T cells in long-lasting Graves disease. Study-wide findings and caveats: Lower TCR diversity was seen in persistent Graves' patients than in newly diagnosed ones.

In building TCR beta libraries, iRepertoire HTBI primers were used together with Arm-PCR of CDR3 regions. TCRdb re-derived calls from the multiplex PCR reads in MiXCR, one entry per CDR3 protein. Found here are roughly 380,000 distinct CDR3 sequences, 15% of them singletons; the top ten hold about a fifth. The ends were cut back, 3 bases at V and 6 bases at J, with 15 bases in the middle. Germline CDR1 reads MDHEN; CDR2 reads SYDVKM. The CDR3 covers 14 residues. Time point of the sample: newly diagnosed GD, antithyroid drugs for less than 3 months. RNA isolated from PBMCs was used to make the TCR library. Enrollment of patients was through an endocrinology department in Xi'an, China. Collection of peripheral blood (roughly 9.8 milliliters) was done using EDTA tubes.

The chain joins TRBV28 to TRBJ2-7; a possible D gene is TRBD2 (7 bases). The source was peripheral blood mononuclear cells (PBMCs), collected at new diagnosis, from a patient treated with antithyroid drugs. The clonotype originates from a female donor with Graves disease. CDR3 sequence: CASSLGGARSEQYF. The CDR3 nucleotides read TGTGCCAGCAGTTTGGGGGGGGCGCGTAGCGAGCAGTACTTC.